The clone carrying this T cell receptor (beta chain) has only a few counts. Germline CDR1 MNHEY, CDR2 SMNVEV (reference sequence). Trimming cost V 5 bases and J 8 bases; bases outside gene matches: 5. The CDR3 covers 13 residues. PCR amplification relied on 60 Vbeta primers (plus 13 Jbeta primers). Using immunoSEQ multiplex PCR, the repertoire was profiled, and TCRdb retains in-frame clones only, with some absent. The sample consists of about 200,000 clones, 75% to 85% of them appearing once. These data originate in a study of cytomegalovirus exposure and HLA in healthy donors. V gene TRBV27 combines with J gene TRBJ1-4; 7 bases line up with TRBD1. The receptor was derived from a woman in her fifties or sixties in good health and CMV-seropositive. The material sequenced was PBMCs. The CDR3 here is CASSRQGGEKLFF. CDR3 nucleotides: TGTGCCAGCAGTCGACAGGGAGGCGAAAAACTGTTTTTT.